Listed here are 5 T cell receptor beta chains from one sample, sequenced in a study of persistence of HIV-infected CD4 T cells. The stimulus was lysate of CMV-infected fibroblasts, approximately 9.7 ug/mL. CD40L/CD69 double-negative CD45RO-high memory CD4+ T cells were collected. This was the immunoSEQ version 4 assay in survey mode. Libraries were prepared by immunoSEQ multiplex PCR; TCRdb keeps only in-frame clonotypes and omits some of them. There are 48,000 or so clones in the sample; more than 60% occur only once, and 3% lies in the top ten. For these TCRs, the target antigens are not known. The sequences come from CD4+ T cells sorted from PBMCs after roughly 18-hour stimulation, collected from a patient who received antiretroviral therapy. These receptors originate from an adult man with HIV who was CMV-seropositive.

J is TRBJ1-5 and V is TRBV6-1, with D uncertain. The germline V and J ends were trimmed by 2 bases and 2 bases, with 7 bases remaining between them. Germline V lookup: CDR1 MNHNS, CDR2 SASEGT. The CDR3 contains 14 residues. CDR3 residues: CASSERAGNQPQHF. The CDR3 DNA reads as TGTGCCAGCAGTGAAAGGGCGGGCAATCAGCCCCAGCATTTT.

V is TRBV7-2 and J is TRBJ2-3; 10 bases are shared with TRBD2. This CDR3 is 17 amino acids long. Trimming removed 5 bases from V and 6 bases from J; junction bases left unmatched: 14. Germline CDR1 reads SGHTA; CDR2 reads FQGNSA. The CDR3 sequence: CASSRSSGRALSDTQYF. The CDR3 DNA is TGTGCCAGCAGCCGTTCTAGCGGGAGAGCACTCTCGGATACGCAGTATTTT.

The chain uses TRBV30 and TRBJ2-1, with D tentatively TRBD1 or TRBD2 (5 bases each). Germline-derived CDR1 and CDR2 are GTSNPN and SVGIG (reference sequence). CDR3 length equals 13 residues. Trimming stripped 2 bases from V and 5 bases from J, with 10 bases between. The chain's CDR3 is CAWSHGTDNEQFF. In DNA, the CDR3 is TGTGCCTGGAGTCACGGGACGGACAATGAGCAGTTCTTC.

The chain joins TRBV9 to TRBJ1-1; TRBD1 matches at 9 bases. The V and J ends lost 4 bases and 5 bases, in that order; junction bases with no gene match: 9. This CDR3 has 15 residues. CDR1 is SGDLS and CDR2 is YYNGEE in the germline V gene. CDR3 sequence (DNA): TGTGCCAGCAGCTTCACAGGGGGCGCGGAGACTGAAGCTTTCTTT. It encodes CASSFTGGAETEAFF.

In this sample, this clone turned up a few times. The chain couples TRBV3-1 (or the pseudogene TRBV3-2) to TRBJ2-7; 12 bases agree with TRBD2. V lost 1 base, J lost 4 bases, and 5 bases stayed unmatched. CDR3 length: 16 residues. Germline V gene lookup returns CDR1 LGHDT and CDR2 YNNKEL (reference sequence). CDR3 region: CASSQGGLAGYYEQYF. The CDR3 bases are TGTGCCAGCAGCCAAGGGGGACTAGCGGGCTATTACGAGCAGTACTTC.